This T cell receptor beta chain was observed in a study of glioma-infiltrating T cells after dendritic cell vaccination. Stated time point: after dendritic cell vaccination, including at tumor progression/relapse. Data came from immunoSEQ multiplex PCR; TCRdb stores just in-frame clones and leaves some out. The sample lists some 90,000 clones; over 75% were seen once. The input for sequencing was blood, taken after dendritic cell vaccination. This sequence originates from a human donor with glioblastoma.

The CDR3 region is CASSLFGSRRTGELFF. The CDR3 region has the DNA TGCGCCAGCAGCTTGTTTGGGTCCCGGCGGACCGGGGAGCTGTTTTTT. The chain is built from TRBV5-1 and TRBJ2-2; unclear D gene. In germline, CDR1 is SGHRS, CDR2 YFSETQ. The CDR3 contains 16 residues. Trimming shortened V by 1 base and J by 5 bases, and 15 bases separated the two germline ends.